This TCR beta chain was sequenced during a study of shared clonotypes between healthy human individuals. Overall study results and limits: Larger richness was generally estimated for naive than memory subsets.

Concerning this clone: The target antigen is unknown.

J lost 5 bases, V lost 5 bases, and 7 bases had no gene match. The CDR3 contains 16 residues. Germline CDR1 and CDR2: MDHEN and SYDVKM. Negatively enriched CD4+ T cells were divided by CD45RA into naive and memory. It was at deep level that the assay was run. Sorted-subset replicate PCR reactions contained about 200 ng DNA, corresponding to about 30,000 T cell genomes. Profiled with immunoSEQ multiplex PCR; TCRdb holds only in-frame clones, not every one. The data hold more than 2 million clones, with 95% observed a single time. What was sequenced was naive CD4+ T cells sorted from blood. Subset of the sample: CD45RA+ positively selected. This TCR came from a man between 18 and 35 years old in good health. The chain links TRBV28 to TRBJ2-1; 12 bases line up with TRBD2. Written as DNA, the CDR3 is TGTGCCAGCAGTCCGGGACTAGCGGGCCCGGACAATGAGCAGTTCTTC. It codes for CASSPGLAGPDNEQFF.